The clone carrying this TCR beta chain was observed a few times. The CDR3 totals 15 residues. The V end lost 0 bases, the J end lost 2 bases, and 10 bases lay between the germline ends. Germline V gene data show CDR1 as SEHNR and CDR2 as FQNEAQ (reference sequence). Method: immunoSEQ multiplex PCR; TCRdb's copy keeps in-frame clones and lacks some. The sample holds some 220,000 clones, less than 90% seen once. These data are taken from a study of blood T cell repertoires in COVID-19. Study details: Symptom resolution, clearance, or two negative PCRs marked the recovered donors of Cohort 3. Samples of COVID-19 (acute and convalescent) were obtained from the United States, Italy and Spain. From T cells, B-cell-depleted T cells, or PBMCs came the material, which was cDNA or gDNA.

The receptor comes from a woman aged 45-65 years in a cohort exposed to, infected with or recovered from COVID-19 (not recorded which). The sequencing sample was made of PBMCs or T cells enriched from blood (not recorded which). V is TRBV7-9 and J is TRBJ1-2; weak D call: TRBD1 (5 bases). As DNA, the CDR3 is TGTGCCAGCAGCTTAGCCAGGGCATGGAACTATGGCTACACCTTC. It is translated as CASSLARAWNYGYTF.